The 21 T cell receptor beta chains presented below share a single source sample, sequenced in a study of CXCR3-negative and CXCR3-positive naive CD8 T cells. Each TRB cDNA library was prepared by 5' RACE (with UMI labels). TCRdb reprocessed the 5' RACE reads; each CDR3 protein has one entry and no DNA is given. This table holds about 66,000 distinct CDR3 sequences. The sample consisted of naive CXCR3- CD8+ T cells from blood. Subset: CD45RO-CCR7+CD27+CD95- naive CD8+ T cells lacking CXCR3 (TNR3-). Receptors were obtained from a human donor in good health. Some clones in this sample may be carry-over from other donors' samples.

V and J are TRBV27 and TRBJ1-2; TCRdb reports TRBD1, a call that lacks DNA to check it against. The CDR3 sequence is 13 residues long. The germline CDR1 and CDR2 sequences are MNHEY and SMNVEV (reference sequence). This CDR3 is CAGSLYRLGGYTF.

The CDR3 loop reads CASSSPVPGIGYTGELFF. This chain links TRBV28 with TRBJ2-2; the TRBD1 assignment by TCRdb is unverifiable without DNA. In germline, CDR1 is MDHEN, CDR2 SYDVKM. This CDR3 has 18 residues. The complete variable domain, with remaining parts taken from reference TRBV28 and TRBJ2-2, reads DVKVTQSSRYLVKRTGEKVFLECVQDMDHENMFWYRQDPGLGLRLIYFSYDVKMKEKGDIPEGYSVSREKKERFSLILESASTNQTSMYLCASSSPVPGIGYTGELFFGEGSRLTVL.

The chain recombines TRBV7-8 with TRBJ2-1; TCRdb outputs TRBD2, but without DNA this stays unchecked. The CDR3 covers 19 residues. Per the germline V gene, CDR1 is SGHVS and CDR2 is FQNEAQ. The CDR3 sequence: CASSPRDFTGTSGYNEQFF.

This rearrangement joins TRBV14 to TRBJ2-2; checking the TCRdb D call of TRBD2 is not possible without DNA. This CDR3 comprises 16 residues. CDR1 is SGHDN, CDR2 FVKESK, per germline. CDR3: CASSLYSGALTGELFF.

This chain links TRBV5-1 with TRBJ2-5; TCRdb calls TRBD2, which cannot be checked without DNA. Germline CDR1 SGHRS, CDR2 YFSETQ. The CDR3 has 18 amino acids. The CDR3 sequence is CASSFARLAGPQEETQYF.

The J gene is TRBJ2-7, the V gene TRBV29-1. This CDR3 comprises 11 residues. CDR1 and CDR2 from the germline V gene are SQVTM and ANQGSEA. This CDR3 is CSVEGSYEQYF.

The CDR3 spells CATSRWTGGGTEAFF. J is TRBJ1-1 and V is TRBV15; TCRdb designates TRBD1, a call that cannot be tested without DNA. This CDR3 comprises 15 residues. Germline CDR1 is LNHNV and CDR2 is YYDKDF (reference sequence).

V gene TRBV28 combines with J gene TRBJ2-5; as DNA is missing, the TRBD1 call by TCRdb cannot be tested. The CDR3 runs 16 residues. Germline-derived CDR1 and CDR2 are MDHEN and SYDVKM. CDR3 protein: CASTTLEGWGQETQYF.

This chain connects TRBV4-3 to TRBJ2-1. Per germline, CDR1 LGHNA and CDR2 YSLEER. The length of the CDR3 is 18 residues. CDR3 in amino acids: CASSQDLRRVSSANEQFF.

V is TRBV29-1 and J is TRBJ1-2. Germline V gene lookup returns CDR1 SQVTM and CDR2 ANQGSEA. The CDR3 sequence is 12 residues long. This CDR3 reads CSVDAGLDGYTF. Looking up the rest from reference TRBV29-1 and TRBJ1-2 gives the full variable domain: SAVISQKPSRDICQRGTSLTIQCQVDSQVTMMFWYRQQPGQSLTLIATANQGSEATYESGFVIDKFPISRPNLTFSTLTVSNMSPEDSSIYLCSVDAGLDGYTFGSGTRLTVV.

CDR3 loop: CASSLGPGNTIYF. The chain carries TRBV7-9 and TRBJ1-3; as DNA is missing, the TRBD1 call by TCRdb cannot be tested. The CDR3 length is 13 residues. Germline CDR1 and CDR2: SEHNR and FQNEAQ (reference sequence).

The rearrangement links TRBV7-2 to TRBJ2-5; absent DNA, TCRdb's TRBD1 call cannot be checked. This CDR3 spans 15 amino acids. Looked up from germline, CDR1 is SGHTA and CDR2 is FQGNSA. The CDR3 loop reads CASSSATGIQETQYF.

The chain has TRBV6-2 or TRBV6-3 and TRBJ2-5; the D gene TCRdb calls, TRBD1, cannot be checked with no DNA. The germline gives CDR1 MNHEY, CDR2 SVGEGT. The CDR3 consists of 16 residues. The CDR3 here is CASSPSHRGYAETQYF.

The CDR3 sequence: CACSSGQNEAFF. This rearrangement joins TRBV7-9 to TRBJ1-1; TCRdb reports TRBD1, a call that lacks DNA to check it against. The CDR3 consists of 12 residues. Germline CDR1 and CDR2: SEHNR and FQNEAQ (reference sequence). The variable domain in full, with the rest retrieved from reference TRBV7-9 and TRBJ1-1, is DTGVSQNPRHKITKRGQNVTFRCDPISEHNRLYWYRQTLGQGPEFLTYFQNEAQLEKSRLLSDRFSAERPKGSFSTLEIQRTEQGDSAMYLCACSSGQNEAFFGQGTRLTVV.

The V call is TRBV5-1, the J call TRBJ2-1. The CDR3 runs to 12 residues. CDR1 is SGHRS and CDR2 is YFSETQ in the germline V gene. The CDR3 sequence: CASRETTGEQFF.

The rearrangement links TRBV19 to TRBJ2-5; TCRdb's D gene call, TRBD1, goes unchecked for lack of DNA. The germline V gene encodes CDR1 LNHDA and CDR2 SQIVND (reference sequence). CDR3 length: 16 residues. CDR3 protein: CASSMTLRDREETQYF.

The chain combines TRBV20-1 with TRBJ2-1; the TCRdb D gene call, TRBD1, has no DNA to confirm it. CDR1 DFQATT and CDR2 SNEGSKA come from the germline V gene (reference sequence). The CDR3 covers 16 residues. CDR3 in amino acids: CSASPGRGALYNEQFF.

This chain connects TRBV27 to TRBJ2-1. Looked up from germline, CDR1 is MNHEY and CDR2 is SMNVEV (reference sequence). The CDR3 consists of 13 residues. Here the CDR3 reads CASSIRGSTEQFF.

The V call is TRBV10-3, the J call TRBJ2-1; TCRdb returns TRBD2, unconfirmable since there is no DNA. The length of the CDR3 is 15 residues. Germline CDR1 ENHRY, CDR2 SYGVKD. The CDR3 sequence: CAISEASGGEYEQFF.

This chain connects TRBV7-9 to TRBJ2-7; TCRdb picks TRBD1, but there is no DNA to check that call. Germline V gene data show CDR1 as SEHNR and CDR2 as FQNEAQ (reference sequence). The CDR3 has 12 residues. The CDR3 region is CASSPGSDEQYF.

The rearrangement links TRBV7-8 to TRBJ2-7. Germline CDR1 is SGHVS and CDR2 is FQNEAQ. The CDR3 extends over 11 amino acids. The CDR3 protein is CASSIGHEQYF. The variable domain in full, completed from reference TRBV7-8 and TRBJ2-7, reads GAGVSQSPRYKVAKRGQDVALRCDPISGHVSLFWYQQALGQGPEFLTYFQNEAQLDKSGLPSDRFFAERPEGSVSTLKIQRTQQEDSAVYLCASSIGHEQYFGPGTRLTVT.